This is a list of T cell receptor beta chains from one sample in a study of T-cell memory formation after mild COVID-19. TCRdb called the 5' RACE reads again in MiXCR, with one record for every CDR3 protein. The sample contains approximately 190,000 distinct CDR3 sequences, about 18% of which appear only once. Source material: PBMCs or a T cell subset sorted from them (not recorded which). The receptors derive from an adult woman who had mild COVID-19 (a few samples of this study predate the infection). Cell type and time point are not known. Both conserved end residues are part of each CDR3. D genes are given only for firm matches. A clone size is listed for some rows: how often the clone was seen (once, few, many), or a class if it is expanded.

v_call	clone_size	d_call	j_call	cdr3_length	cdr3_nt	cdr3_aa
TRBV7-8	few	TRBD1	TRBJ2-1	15	TGTGCCAGCAGCATGACCGGGACAGGGGATACGGAGCAGTTCTTC	CASSMTGTGDTEQFF
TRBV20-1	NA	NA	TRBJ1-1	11	TGCAGTGCAGGGGCCATCCCTGAAGCTTTCTTT	CSAGAIPEAFF
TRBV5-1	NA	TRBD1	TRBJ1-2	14	TGCGCCAGCAGCTCCGACCGACAGGGCCATGGCTACACCTTC	CASSSDRQGHGYTF
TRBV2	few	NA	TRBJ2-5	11	TGTGCCAGCAGTGAAGCGGAGACCCAGTACTTC	CASSEAETQYF
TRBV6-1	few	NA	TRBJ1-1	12	TGTGCCAGCAGCGCAGGGGTAACTGAAGCTTTCTTT	CASSAGVTEAFF
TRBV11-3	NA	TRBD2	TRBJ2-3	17	TGTGCCAGCAGCTTAGGTCGACTAGCGGGGACCACAGATACGCAGTATTTT	CASSLGRLAGTTDTQYF
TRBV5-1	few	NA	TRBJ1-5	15	TGCGCCAGCAGCACCTCGGGGGATAGCAATCAGCCCCAGCATTTT	CASSTSGDSNQPQHF
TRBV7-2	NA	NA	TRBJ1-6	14	TGTGCCAGCAGCCAGCAGACGGGGAATTCACCCCTCCACTTT	CASSQQTGNSPLHF
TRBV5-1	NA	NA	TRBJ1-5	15	TGCGCCAGCAGCTTGGCCGGGGTCTTGGATCAGCCCCAGCATTTT	CASSLAGVLDQPQHF
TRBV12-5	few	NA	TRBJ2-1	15	TGTGCTAGTGGTTTGCGAAACGGCTCCTACAATGAGCAGTTCTTC	CASGLRNGSYNEQFF
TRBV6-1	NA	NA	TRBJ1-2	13	TGTGCCAGCAAAGGTCCGCTGATCTATGGCTACACCTTC	CASKGPLIYGYTF
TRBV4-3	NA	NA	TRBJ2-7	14	TGCGCCAGCAGCCAAAACCCGGGACCGTTCGAGCAGTACTTC	CASSQNPGPFEQYF
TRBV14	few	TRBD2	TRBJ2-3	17	TGTGCCAGCAGCCAAGTCTTTGCGGGGGGGCCTGGAGATACGCAGTATTTT	CASSQVFAGGPGDTQYF
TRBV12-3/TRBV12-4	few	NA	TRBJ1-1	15	TGTGCCAGCAGTACGGGTAATGTGTGGAACACTGAAGCTTTCTTT	CASSTGNVWNTEAFF
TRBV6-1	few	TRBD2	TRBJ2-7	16	TGTGCCATCTATTCCCCGCGGGGGGGCTCGATGTACGAGCAGTACTTC	CAIYSPRGGSMYEQYF
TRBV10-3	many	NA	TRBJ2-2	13	TGTGCCATCAGTGATGTTGACACCGGGGAGCTGTTTTTT	CAISDVDTGELFF
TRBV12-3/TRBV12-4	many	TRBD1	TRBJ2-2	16	TGTGCCAGCAGTGATGTCGGGACAGGCAACACCGGGGAGCTGTTTTTT	CASSDVGTGNTGELFF
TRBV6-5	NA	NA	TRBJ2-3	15	TGTGCCAGCAGCCCCCGCGGTTATAGCACAGATACGCAGTATTTT	CASSPRGYSTDTQYF
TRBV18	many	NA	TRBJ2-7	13	TGTGCCAGCTCAGTGGGGGCCAACTACGAGCAGTACTTC	CASSVGANYEQYF
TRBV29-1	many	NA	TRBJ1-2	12	TGCAGCGTTGGGCAGGGAGGACATGGCTACACCTTC	CSVGQGGHGYTF
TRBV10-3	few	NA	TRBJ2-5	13	TGTGCCATCATGGCGACCTCCCTTGAGACCCAGTACTTC	CAIMATSLETQYF
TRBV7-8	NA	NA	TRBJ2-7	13	TGTGCCAGCAGCTTTCCAGGAAAGGGCGAGCAGTACTTC	CASSFPGKGEQYF